This passage covers 10 T cell receptor beta chains from one sample sequenced in a study of human versus mouse CDR3 diversity and MHC coevolution. Clones were sequenced by immunoSEQ multiplex PCR, and TCRdb holds only the in-frame ones, with some missing. The sample yields 50,000 to 65,000 clones, approximately 94% seen once. Sequencing used naive CD4+ T cells from blood. Documented subset: CD45RO-negative CD62L-positive naive CD4 T cells. These receptors were obtained from a person between 55 and 70 years old in good health.

This rearrangement joins TRBV9 to TRBJ2-1, with a weak D call TRBD2 (5 bases). The germline gives CDR1 SGDLS, CDR2 YYNGEE. Between the trimmed V and J ends, which lost 5 bases and 0 bases, there was a span of 9 bases. This CDR3 region has 14 residues. The CDR3 DNA reads TGTGCCAGCAGTTCGAGCGGCTCCTACAATGAGCAGTTCTTC. Protein: CASSSSGSYNEQFF.

The chain is built from TRBV5-4 and TRBJ2-7; 13 nucleotides agree with TRBD2. CDR3 length equals 15 residues. Germline V gene data show CDR1 as SGHNT and CDR2 as YYREEE (reference sequence). V trimming: 0 bases; J trimming: 8 bases; junction bases outside the gene matches: 5. The CDR3 sequence is CASSLDRTSGRQQYF. In DNA form, the CDR3 reads TGTGCCAGCAGCTTGGATAGGACTAGCGGGAGACAGCAGTACTTC.

The chain joins TRBV5-4 to TRBJ1-2; D is undetermined. Germline values: CDR1 SGHNT, CDR2 YYREEE (reference sequence). V was pared by 5 bases and J by 0 bases, with 11 bases between. The CDR3 loop spans 14 amino acids. Here the CDR3 reads CASRPERANYGYTF. The DNA for the CDR3 is TGTGCCAGCAGACCTGAGAGAGCTAACTATGGCTACACCTTC.

The chain links TRBV30 to TRBJ1-5; D gene uncertain. Germline CDR1 is GTSNPN and CDR2 is SVGIG (reference sequence). CDR3 length: 15 amino acids. Trimming removed 2 bases at V and 2 bases at J, with 13 bases between. The CDR3 bases are TGTGCCTGGAGTATGGGAGGGAGTGGCAATCAGCCCCAGCATTTT. Protein: CAWSMGGSGNQPQHF.

The chain links TRBV9 to TRBJ1-3, with TRBD2 as a possible D gene (6 bases). The J call is in doubt because the DNA end fits TRBJ2-2 better. The CDR3 loop spans 17 amino acids. CDR1 is SGDLS and CDR2 is YYNGEE in the germline V gene. In DNA form, the CDR3 reads TGTGCCAGCAGCGTAGTTCCTAGCGTTAAGAACACCGGGGAGCTGTTTTTT. Translation: CASSVVPSVKNTGELFF.

The genes are TRBV6-4 and TRBJ2-1; D may be TRBD2 (5 bases). Per germline, CDR1 MRHNA and CDR2 SNTAGT. CDR3 length equals 14 residues. V was shortened by 4 bases and J by 7 bases, with 14 bases between the two germline ends. The CDR3, as DNA: TGTGCCAGCAGTGTGGCAGGACCGGGAAATGAGCAGTTCTTC. Protein product: CASSVAGPGNEQFF.

This chain links TRBV5-5 with TRBJ2-5; maybe TRBD1 (5 bases). The V and J ends lost 1 base and 5 bases respectively, with 12 bases between them. This CDR3 contains 14 residues. The germline gives CDR1 SGHKS, CDR2 YYEKEE (reference sequence). CDR3 nucleotide sequence: TGTGCCAGCAGCTTGTTTGCCCAGGGTGAGACCCAGTACTTC. Its protein is CASSLFAQGETQYF.

The gene calls are TRBV7-2 and TRBJ2-3; 7 bases align to TRBD2. Per germline, CDR1 SGHTA and CDR2 FQGNSA. There are 15 residues in the CDR3. The V and J ends lost 6 bases and 2 bases, in that order; junction bases with no gene match: 8. CDR3 region: CASRLSGTYTDTQYF. The CDR3 coding sequence is TGTGCCAGCAGGCTGAGCGGGACCTACACAGATACGCAGTATTTT. Together with reference TRBV7-2 and TRBJ2-3, the CDR3 gives the full variable domain: GAGVSQSPSNKVTEKGKDVELRCDPISGHTALYWYRQSLGQGLEFLIYFQGNSAPDKSGLPSDRFSAERTGGSVSTLTIQRTQQEDSAVYLCASRLSGTYTDTQYFGPGTRLTVL.

V is TRBV10-3 and J is TRBJ1-3; D is possibly TRBD1 (5 bases). Germline CDR1 ENHRY, CDR2 SYGVKD. This CDR3 region has 14 residues. Trimming shortened V by 6 bases and J by 0 bases, and 9 bases separated the two germline ends. CDR3 loop: CAIRTALSGNTIYF. The CDR3 nucleotides read TGTGCCATCAGGACAGCCCTCTCTGGAAACACCATATATTTT.

J is TRBJ2-5 and V is TRBV6-4; 8 bases are a match to TRBD2. CDR1 is MRHNA and CDR2 is SNTAGT in the germline V gene. The CDR3 is 15 amino acids. V was pared by 4 bases and J by 4 bases, with 8 bases of the junction left unmatched. CDR3 sequence (DNA): TGTGCCAGCAGTGTTGCGGGAGGAGAAGGAGAGACCCAGTACTTC. As protein: CASSVAGGEGETQYF.